The clone carrying this TCR beta chain was found a few times. Antigen unknown. Of the isolated RNA, all was reverse transcribed, and so the sequenced material was expressed TCRB transcripts. Sequencing was performed with immunoSEQ multiplex PCR; in TCRdb, only in-frame clones are kept and a portion is missing. Here the sample spans about 930,000 clones, around a sixth being singletons. These data originate in a study of beta chain features in type 1 diabetes. Study overall: Healthy donors resembled patients in age, gender and cell yields. Sorted cells from all samples, numbering almost 110 million, were examined. Findings and caveats of the study: The question left open here concerned HLA type influencing TCRB rearrangement.

Trimming stripped 3 bases from V and 4 bases from J, with 10 bases between. The germline gives CDR1 SGHTA, CDR2 FQGNSA. This CDR3 has 14 residues. Sorted populations all exceeded 98% purity. Sequencing was performed on naive CD4+ T cells from blood. The receptor was isolated from a woman aged 18-30 years in good health. The gene calls are TRBV7-2 and TRBJ1-5; D remains unclear. The CDR3 protein is CASSFAFGNQPQHF. CDR3 bases: TGTGCCAGCAGCTTCGCTTTTGGGAATCAGCCCCAGCATTTT.